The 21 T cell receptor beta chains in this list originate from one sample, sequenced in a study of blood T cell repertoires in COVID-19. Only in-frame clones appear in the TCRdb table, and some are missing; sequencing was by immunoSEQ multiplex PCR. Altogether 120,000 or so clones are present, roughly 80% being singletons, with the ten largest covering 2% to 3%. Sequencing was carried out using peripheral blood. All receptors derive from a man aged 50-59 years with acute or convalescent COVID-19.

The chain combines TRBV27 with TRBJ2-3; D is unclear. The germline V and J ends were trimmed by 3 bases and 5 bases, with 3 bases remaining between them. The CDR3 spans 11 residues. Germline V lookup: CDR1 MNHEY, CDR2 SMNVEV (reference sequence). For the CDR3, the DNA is TGTGCCAGCAGTTTTCAAGATACGCAGTATTTT. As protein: CASSFQDTQYF.

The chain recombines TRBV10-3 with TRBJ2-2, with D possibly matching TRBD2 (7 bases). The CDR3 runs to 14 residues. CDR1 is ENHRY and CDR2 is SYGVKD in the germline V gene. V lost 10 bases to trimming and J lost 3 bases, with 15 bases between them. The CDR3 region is CATPSGGDTGELFF. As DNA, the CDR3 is TGTGCCACCCCTTCGGGGGGCGACACCGGGGAGCTGTTTTTT.

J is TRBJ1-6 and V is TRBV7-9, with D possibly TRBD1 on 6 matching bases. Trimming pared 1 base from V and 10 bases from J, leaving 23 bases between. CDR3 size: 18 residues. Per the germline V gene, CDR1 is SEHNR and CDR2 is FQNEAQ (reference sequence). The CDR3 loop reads CASSLVELARGFFSPLHF. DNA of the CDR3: TGTGCCAGCAGCTTAGTCGAATTGGCAAGGGGGTTTTTCTCACCCCTCCACTTT.

The CDR3 nucleotides are TGCGCCAGCAGCTTGGTAGGGACTAGCGGAAACAATGAGCAGTTCTTC. This codes for CASSLVGTSGNNEQFF. The chain has TRBV5-1 and TRBJ2-1; 11 nucleotides align to TRBD2. The CDR3 loop spans 16 amino acids. After removal of 0 bases from V and 5 bases from J, the junction contained 4 bases not matched to a gene. Germline V lookup: CDR1 SGHRS, CDR2 YFSETQ.

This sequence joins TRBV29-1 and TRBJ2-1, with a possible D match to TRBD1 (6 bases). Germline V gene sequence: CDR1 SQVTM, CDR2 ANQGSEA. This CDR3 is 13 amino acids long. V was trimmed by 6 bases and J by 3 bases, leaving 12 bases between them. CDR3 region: CSVRDKRYNEQFF. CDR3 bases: TGCAGCGTACGGGACAAACGCTACAATGAGCAGTTCTTC.

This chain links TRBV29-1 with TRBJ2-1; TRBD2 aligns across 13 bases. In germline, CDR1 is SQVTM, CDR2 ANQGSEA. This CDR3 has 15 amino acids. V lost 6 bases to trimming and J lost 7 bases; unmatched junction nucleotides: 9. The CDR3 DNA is TGCAGCGTCCGGACTAGCGGGAGCCCTGAGAATGAGCAGTTCTTC. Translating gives CSVRTSGSPENEQFF.

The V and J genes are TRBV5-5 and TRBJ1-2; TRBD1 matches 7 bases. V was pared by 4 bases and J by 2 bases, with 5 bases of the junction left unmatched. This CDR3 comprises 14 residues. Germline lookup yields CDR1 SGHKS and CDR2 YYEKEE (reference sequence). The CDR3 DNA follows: TGTGCCAGCAGCAATGTGACAGGGAACTATGGCTACACCTTC. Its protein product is CASSNVTGNYGYTF.

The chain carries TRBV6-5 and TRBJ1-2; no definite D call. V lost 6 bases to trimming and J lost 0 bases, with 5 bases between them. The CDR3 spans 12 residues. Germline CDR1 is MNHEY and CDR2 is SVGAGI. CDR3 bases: TGTGCCAGCAGCAATGCTAACTATGGCTACACCTTC. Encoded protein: CASSNANYGYTF.

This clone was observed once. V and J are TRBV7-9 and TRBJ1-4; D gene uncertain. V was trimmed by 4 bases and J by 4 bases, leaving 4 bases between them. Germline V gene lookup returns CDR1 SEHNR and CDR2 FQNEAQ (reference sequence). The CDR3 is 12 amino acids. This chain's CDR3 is CASSYSNEKLFF. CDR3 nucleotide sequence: TGTGCCAGCAGCTACAGTAATGAAAAACTGTTTTTT.

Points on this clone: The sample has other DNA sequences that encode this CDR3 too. In DNA, the CDR3 is TGTGCCAGCAGTTTATCATCTACAGGGGGCACCGGGGAGCTGTTTTTT. Translating gives CASSLSSTGGTGELFF. V and J are TRBV27 and TRBJ2-2; 8 bases fit TRBD1. The trim removed 0 bases at V and 4 bases at J, leaving 4 bases unmatched. This CDR3 spans 16 amino acids. Looked up from germline, CDR1 is MNHEY and CDR2 is SMNVEV (reference sequence).

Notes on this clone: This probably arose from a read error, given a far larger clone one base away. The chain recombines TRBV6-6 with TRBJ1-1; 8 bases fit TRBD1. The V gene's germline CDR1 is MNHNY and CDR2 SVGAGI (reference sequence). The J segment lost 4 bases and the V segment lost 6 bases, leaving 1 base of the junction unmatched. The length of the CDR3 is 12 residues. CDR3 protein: CASSTGGTEAFF. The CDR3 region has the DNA TGTGCCAGCAGCACAGGGGGCACTGAAGCTTTCTTT.

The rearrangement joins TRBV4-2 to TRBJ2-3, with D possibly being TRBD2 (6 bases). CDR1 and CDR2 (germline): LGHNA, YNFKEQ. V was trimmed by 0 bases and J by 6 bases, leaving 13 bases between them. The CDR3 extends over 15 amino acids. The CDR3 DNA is TGTGCCAGCAGCCAAGATGGGGCACGGGGGGATACGCAGTATTTT. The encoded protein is CASSQDGARGDTQYF.

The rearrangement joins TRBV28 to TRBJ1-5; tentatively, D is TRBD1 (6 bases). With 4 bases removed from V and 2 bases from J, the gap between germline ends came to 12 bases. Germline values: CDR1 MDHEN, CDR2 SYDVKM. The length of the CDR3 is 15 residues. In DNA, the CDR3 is TGTGCCAGCAGTTATACAGGGTACGGCAATCAGCCCCAGCATTTT. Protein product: CASSYTGYGNQPQHF.

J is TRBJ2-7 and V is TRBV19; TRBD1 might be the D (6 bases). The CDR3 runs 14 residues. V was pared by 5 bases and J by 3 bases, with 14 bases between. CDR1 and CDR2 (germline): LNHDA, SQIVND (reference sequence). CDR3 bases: TGTGCCAGTAGTTCTCGCGGACAGAACTACGAGCAGTACTTC. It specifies CASSSRGQNYEQYF.

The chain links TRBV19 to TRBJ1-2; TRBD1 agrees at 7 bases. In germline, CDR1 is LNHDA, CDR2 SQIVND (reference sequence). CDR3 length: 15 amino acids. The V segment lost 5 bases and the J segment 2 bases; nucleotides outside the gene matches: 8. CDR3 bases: TGTGCCAGTAGTGGAAGACAGGGAGGCAACTATGGCTACACCTTC. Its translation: CASSGRQGGNYGYTF.

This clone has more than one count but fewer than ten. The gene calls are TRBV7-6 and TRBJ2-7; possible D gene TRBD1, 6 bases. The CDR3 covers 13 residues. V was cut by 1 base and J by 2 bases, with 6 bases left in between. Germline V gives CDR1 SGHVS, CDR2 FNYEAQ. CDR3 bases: TGTGCCAGCAGCTTAGAGGGGGCCTACGAGCAGTACTTC. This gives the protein CASSLEGAYEQYF.

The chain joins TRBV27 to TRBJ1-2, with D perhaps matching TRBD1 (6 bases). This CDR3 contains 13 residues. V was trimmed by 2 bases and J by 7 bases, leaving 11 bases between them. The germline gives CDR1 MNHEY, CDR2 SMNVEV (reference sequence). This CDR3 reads CASSLTGGSGYTF. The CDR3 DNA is TGTGCCAGCAGTTTAACGGGGGGCTCTGGCTACACCTTC.

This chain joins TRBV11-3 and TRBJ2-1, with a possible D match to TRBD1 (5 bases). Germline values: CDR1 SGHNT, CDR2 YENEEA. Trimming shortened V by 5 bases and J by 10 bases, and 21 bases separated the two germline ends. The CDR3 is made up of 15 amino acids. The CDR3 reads CASSHSGRAGSEQFF. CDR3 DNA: TGTGCCAGCAGCCATTCTGGCAGGGCCGGGTCGGAGCAGTTCTTC.

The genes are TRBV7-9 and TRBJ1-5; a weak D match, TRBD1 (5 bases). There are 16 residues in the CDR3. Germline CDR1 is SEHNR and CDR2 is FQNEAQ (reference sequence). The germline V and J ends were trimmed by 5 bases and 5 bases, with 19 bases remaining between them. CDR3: CASSPLGRTDYQPQHF. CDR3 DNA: TGTGCCAGCAGCCCCTTGGGGCGGACGGATTATCAGCCCCAGCATTTT.

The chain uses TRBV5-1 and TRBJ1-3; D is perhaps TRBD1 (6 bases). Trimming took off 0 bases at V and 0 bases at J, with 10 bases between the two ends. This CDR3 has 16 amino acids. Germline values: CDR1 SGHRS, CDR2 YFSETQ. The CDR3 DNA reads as TGCGCCAGCAGCTTGGCAGGGGAGAGCTCTGGAAACACCATATATTTT. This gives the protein CASSLAGESSGNTIYF.

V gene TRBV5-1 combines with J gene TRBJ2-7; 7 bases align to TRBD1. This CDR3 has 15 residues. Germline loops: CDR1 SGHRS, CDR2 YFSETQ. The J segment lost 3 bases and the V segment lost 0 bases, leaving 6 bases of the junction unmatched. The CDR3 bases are TGCGCCAGCAGCTTGGGGTGGGGACAGTACTACGAGCAGTACTTC. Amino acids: CASSLGWGQYYEQYF.